The entry below describes one T cell receptor beta chain. Antigen unknown. A much larger clone differs from this one at a single base, so this may be a read error. The CDR3 runs to 12 residues. CDR1 and CDR2 (germline): SGHRS, YFSETQ. TCRdb used MiXCR to reprocess the 5' RACE reads, holding one entry per CDR3 protein. The profile covers some 1,600,000 distinct CDR3 sequences, with about 32% appearing a single time and more than 0.25% taken by the ten largest. This record comes from a study of identical twins. Whole-study findings and limits: Conclusions came from cross-sectional statistical analysis, not from following the same donors.

Material for sequencing was cord blood. This chain joins TRBV5-1 and TRBJ2-5, with D unclear. The clonotype originates from a newborn girl in good health. The CDR3 DNA reads TGCGCCAGCAGCGGAGAACAAGAGACCCGGTACTTC. This gives the protein CASSGEQETRYF.